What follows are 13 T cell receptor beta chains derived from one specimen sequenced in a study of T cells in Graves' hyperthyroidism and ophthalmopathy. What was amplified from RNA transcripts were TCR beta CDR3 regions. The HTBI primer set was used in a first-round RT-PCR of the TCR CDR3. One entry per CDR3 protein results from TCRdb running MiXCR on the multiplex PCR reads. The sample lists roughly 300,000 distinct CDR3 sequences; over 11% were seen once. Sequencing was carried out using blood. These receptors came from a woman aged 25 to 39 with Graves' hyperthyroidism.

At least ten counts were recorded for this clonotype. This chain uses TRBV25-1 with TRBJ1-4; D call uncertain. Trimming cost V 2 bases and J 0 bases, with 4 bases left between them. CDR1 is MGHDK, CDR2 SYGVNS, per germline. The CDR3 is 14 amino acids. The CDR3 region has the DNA TGTGCCAGCAGTGAAGTCACAACTAATGAAAAACTGTTTTTT. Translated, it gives CASSEVTTNEKLFF. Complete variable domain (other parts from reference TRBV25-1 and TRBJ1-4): EADIYQTPRYLVIGTGKKITLECSQTMGHDKMYWYQQDPGMELHLIHYSYGVNSTEKGDLSSESTVSRIRTEHFPLTLESARPSHTSQYLCASSEVTTNEKLFFGSGTQLSVL.

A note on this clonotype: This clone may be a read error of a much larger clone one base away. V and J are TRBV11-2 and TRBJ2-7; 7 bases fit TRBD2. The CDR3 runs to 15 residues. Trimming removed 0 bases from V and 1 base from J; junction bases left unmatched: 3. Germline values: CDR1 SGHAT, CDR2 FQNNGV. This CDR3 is CASSLERGGSYEQYF. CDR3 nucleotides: TGTGCCAGCAGCTTAGAAAGGGGAGGGTCCTACGAGCAGTACTTC.

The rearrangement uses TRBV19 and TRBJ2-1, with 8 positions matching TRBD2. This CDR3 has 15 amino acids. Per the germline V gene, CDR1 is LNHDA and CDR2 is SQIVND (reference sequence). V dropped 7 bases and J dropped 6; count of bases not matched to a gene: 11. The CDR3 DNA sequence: TGTGCCAGTACTCCCGAGGGACTAGATTTCAATGAGCAGTTCTTC. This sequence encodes CASTPEGLDFNEQFF.

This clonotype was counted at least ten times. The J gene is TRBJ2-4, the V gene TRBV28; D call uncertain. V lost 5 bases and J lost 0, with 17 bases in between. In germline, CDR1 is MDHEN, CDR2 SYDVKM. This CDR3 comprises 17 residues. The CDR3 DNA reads TGTGCCAGCAGTCCAAACCCGTCTTGGCTAGCCAAAAACATTCAGTACTTC. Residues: CASSPNPSWLAKNIQYF. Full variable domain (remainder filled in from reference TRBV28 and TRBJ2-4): DVKVTQSSRYLVKRTGEKVFLECVQDMDHENMFWYRQDPGLGLRLIYFSYDVKMKEKGDIPEGYSVSREKKERFSLILESASTNQTSMYLCASSPNPSWLAKNIQYFGAGTRLSVL.

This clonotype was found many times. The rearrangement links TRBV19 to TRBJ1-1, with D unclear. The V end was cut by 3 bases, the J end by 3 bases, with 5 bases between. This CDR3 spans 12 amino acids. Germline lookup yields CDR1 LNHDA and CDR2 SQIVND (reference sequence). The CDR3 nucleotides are TGTGCCAGTAGTATGATGGACACTGAAGCTTTCTTT. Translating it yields CASSMMDTEAFF.

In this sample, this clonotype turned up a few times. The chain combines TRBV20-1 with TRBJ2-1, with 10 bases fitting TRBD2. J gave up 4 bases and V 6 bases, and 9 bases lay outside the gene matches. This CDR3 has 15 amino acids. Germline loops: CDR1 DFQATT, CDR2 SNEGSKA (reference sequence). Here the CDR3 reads CSAKLAGGGYNEQFF. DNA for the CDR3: TGCAGTGCGAAATTAGCGGGAGGTGGGTACAATGAGCAGTTCTTC.

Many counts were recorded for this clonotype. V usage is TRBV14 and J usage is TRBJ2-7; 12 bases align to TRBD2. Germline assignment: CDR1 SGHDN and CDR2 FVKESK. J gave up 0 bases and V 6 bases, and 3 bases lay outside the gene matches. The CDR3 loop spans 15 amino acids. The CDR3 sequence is CASRPTSGSSYEQYF. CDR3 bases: TGTGCCAGCAGACCGACTAGCGGGAGCTCCTACGAGCAGTACTTC.

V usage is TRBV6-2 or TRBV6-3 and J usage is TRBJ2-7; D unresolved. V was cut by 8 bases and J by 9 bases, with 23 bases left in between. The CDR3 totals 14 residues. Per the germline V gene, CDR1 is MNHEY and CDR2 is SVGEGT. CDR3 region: CASLTSPESRRQYF. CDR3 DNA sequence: TGTGCCAGCCTAACCAGTCCTGAAAGTCGGCGGCAGTACTTC.

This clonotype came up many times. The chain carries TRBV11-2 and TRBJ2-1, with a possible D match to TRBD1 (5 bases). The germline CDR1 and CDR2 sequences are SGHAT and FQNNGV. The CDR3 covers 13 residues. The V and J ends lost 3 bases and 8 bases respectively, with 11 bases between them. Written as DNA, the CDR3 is TGTGCCAGCAGCTTCTCAGGGAACCATGAGCAGTTCTTC. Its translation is CASSFSGNHEQFF.

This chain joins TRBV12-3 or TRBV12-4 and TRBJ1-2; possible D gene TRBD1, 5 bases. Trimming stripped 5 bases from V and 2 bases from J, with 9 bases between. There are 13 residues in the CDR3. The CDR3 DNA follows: TGTGCCAGCAGTGAGGGGAGGAACTATGGCTACACCTTC. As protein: CASSEGRNYGYTF.

CDR3 loop: CASGGTGANVLTF. In nucleotides, the CDR3 is TGTGCCAGCGGAGGTACTGGGGCCAACGTCCTGACTTTC. This chain links TRBV6-1 with TRBJ2-6; possibly TRBD2 for D (5 bases). V dropped 8 bases and J dropped 2 bases, with 7 bases sitting between them. Germline assignment: CDR1 MNHNS and CDR2 SASEGT. This CDR3 spans 13 amino acids.

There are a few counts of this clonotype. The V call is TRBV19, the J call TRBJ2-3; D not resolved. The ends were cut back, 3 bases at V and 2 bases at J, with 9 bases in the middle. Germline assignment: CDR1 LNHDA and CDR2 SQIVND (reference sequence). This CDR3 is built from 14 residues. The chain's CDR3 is CASSITGNTDTQYF. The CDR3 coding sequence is TGTGCCAGTAGTATTACCGGTAACACAGATACGCAGTATTTT.

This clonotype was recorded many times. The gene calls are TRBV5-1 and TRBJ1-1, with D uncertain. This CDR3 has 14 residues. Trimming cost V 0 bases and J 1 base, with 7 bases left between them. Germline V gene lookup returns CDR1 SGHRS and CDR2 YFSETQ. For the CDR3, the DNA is TGCGCCAGCAGCTTGGTGGGCCCGAACACTGAAGCTTTCTTT. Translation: CASSLVGPNTEAFF.